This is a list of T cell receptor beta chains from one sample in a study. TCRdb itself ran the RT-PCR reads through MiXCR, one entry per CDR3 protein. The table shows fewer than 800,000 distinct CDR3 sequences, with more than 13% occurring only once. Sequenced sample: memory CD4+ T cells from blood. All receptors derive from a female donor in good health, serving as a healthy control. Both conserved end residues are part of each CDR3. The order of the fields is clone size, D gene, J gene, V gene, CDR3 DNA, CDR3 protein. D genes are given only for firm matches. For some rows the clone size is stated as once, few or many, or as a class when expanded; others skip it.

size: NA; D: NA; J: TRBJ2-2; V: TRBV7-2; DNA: TGTGCCAGCAGCCCCTTCTCCCTAGCTAACACCGGGGAGCTGTTTTTT; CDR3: CASSPFSLANTGELFF
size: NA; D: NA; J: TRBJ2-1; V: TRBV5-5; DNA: TGTGCCAGCAGCTGGGCATATGAGCAGTTCTTC; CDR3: CASSWAYEQFF
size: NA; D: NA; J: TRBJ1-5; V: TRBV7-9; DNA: TGTGCCAGCAGCTTAGAGGTCGGGGACTTGGGAAATCAGCCCCAGCATTTT; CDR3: CASSLEVGDLGNQPQHF
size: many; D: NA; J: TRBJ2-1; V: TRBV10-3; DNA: TGTGCCATCAGCCCTACAGGGAATGAGCAGTTCTTC; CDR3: CAISPTGNEQFF
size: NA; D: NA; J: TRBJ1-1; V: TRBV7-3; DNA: TGTGCCAGCAGCCCCTACCAACCGGGGCTCACTGAAGCTTTCTTT; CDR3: CASSPYQPGLTEAFF
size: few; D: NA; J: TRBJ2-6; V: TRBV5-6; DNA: TGTGCCAGCAGCCGCGGGACACCTGGGGCCAACGTCCTGACTTTC; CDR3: CASSRGTPGANVLTF
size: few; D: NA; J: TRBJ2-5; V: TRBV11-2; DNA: TGTGCCAGCAGCCGGCAAGAAGAGACCCAGTACTTC; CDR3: CASSRQEETQYF
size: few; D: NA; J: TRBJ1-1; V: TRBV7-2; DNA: TGTGCCAGCAGCTTAGGGGGCCCTCGGAGCACTGAAGCTTTCTTT; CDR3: CASSLGGPRSTEAFF
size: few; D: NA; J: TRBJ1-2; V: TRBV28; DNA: TGTGCCAGCAGTTTACTGCGAGGGAGCCCTAACTATGGCTACACCTTC; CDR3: CASSLLRGSPNYGYTF
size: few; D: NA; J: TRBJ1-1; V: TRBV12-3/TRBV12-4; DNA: TGTGCCAGTTGTCGTGGGGCGAACACTGAAGCTTTCTTT; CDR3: CASCRGANTEAFF
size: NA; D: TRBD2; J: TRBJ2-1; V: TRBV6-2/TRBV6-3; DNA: TGTGCCAGCAGTTATAGGCGGGAGCGCAATGAGCAGTTCTTC; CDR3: CASSYRRERNEQFF
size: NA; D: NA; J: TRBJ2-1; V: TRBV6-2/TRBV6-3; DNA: NA; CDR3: CASGSGNIQYFGAGTNEQFF
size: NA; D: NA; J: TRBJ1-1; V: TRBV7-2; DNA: TGTGCCAGCAACCAGGGAACTTGGACTGAAGCTTTCTTT; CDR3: CASNQGTWTEAFF
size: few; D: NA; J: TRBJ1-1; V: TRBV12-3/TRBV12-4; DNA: TGTGCCAGCAGCCCTCAGTATATAGGGAACACTGAAGCTTTCTTT; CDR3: CASSPQYIGNTEAFF
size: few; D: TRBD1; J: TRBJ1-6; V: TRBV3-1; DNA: TGTGCCAGCAGCCAACAGGGTCGGGGTAAAGGGGGCATCTCACCCCTCCACTTT; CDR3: CASSQQGRGKGGISPLHF
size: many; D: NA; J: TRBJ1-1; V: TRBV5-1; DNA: TGCGCCAGCAGCTTGGCCGGGTCAAGCGAAGCTTTCTTT; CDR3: CASSLAGSSEAFF
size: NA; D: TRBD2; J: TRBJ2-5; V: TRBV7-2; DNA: TGTGCCAGCAGTGCCGGGACTAGCGGGGGGAGAGAGACCCAGTACTTC; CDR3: CASSAGTSGGRETQYF
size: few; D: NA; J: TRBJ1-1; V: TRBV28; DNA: TGTGCCAGCAGTTTTTCCCATCGGCCGACTGAAGCTTTCTTT; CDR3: CASSFSHRPTEAFF
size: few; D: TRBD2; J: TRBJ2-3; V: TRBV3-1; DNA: TGTGCCAGCAGCCAAGAAACTAGCGGAGTCACAGATACGCAGTATTTT; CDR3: CASSQETSGVTDTQYF
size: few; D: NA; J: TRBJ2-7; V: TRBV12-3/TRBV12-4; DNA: TGTGCCAGCAGTAGGACGGCATTTTCCTACGAGCAGTACTTC; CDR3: CASSRTAFSYEQYF
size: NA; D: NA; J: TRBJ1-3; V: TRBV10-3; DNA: TGTGCCATCAGTGAAGAGGGGGGTGGAAACACCATATATTTT; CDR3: CAISEEGGGNTIYF
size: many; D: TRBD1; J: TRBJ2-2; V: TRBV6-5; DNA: TGTGCCAGCACCGTACAGGGGGCTAACACCGGGGAGCTGTTTTTT; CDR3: CASTVQGANTGELFF
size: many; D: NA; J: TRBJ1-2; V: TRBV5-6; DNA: TGTGCCAGCAGCCCGGAGCTGAGGGAGAACTATGGCTACACCTTC; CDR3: CASSPELRENYGYTF
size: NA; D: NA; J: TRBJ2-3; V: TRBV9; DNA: TGTGCCAGCAGCGTTCTGAGCGGGAGCACAGATACGCAGTATTTT; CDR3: CASSVLSGSTDTQYF
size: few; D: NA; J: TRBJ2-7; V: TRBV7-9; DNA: TGTGCCAGCAGCCCTAGCCTGACAGCCAACTCCTACGAGCAGTACTTC; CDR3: CASSPSLTANSYEQYF
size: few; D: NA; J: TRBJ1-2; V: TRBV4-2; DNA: TGTGCCAGCAGCCAAGCGATACAGGGCTATGGCTACACCTTC; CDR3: CASSQAIQGYGYTF
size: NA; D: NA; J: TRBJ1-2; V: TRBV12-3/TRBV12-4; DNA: TGTGCCAGCAGTTACAGTTTCTATGGCTACACCTTC; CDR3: CASSYSFYGYTF
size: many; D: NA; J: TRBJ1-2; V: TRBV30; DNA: TGTGCCTGGAGCGCCGTTTTGTCGGGCTACACCTTC; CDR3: CAWSAVLSGYTF
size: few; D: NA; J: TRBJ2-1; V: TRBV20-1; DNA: TGCAGTGCTAGAATTGGCTATAGACACAATGAGCAGTTCTTC; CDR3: CSARIGYRHNEQFF
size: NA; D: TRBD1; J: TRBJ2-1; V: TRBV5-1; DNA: TGCGCCAGCAGCCAACAGGGGGCGAACAATGAGCAGTTCTTC; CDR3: CASSQQGANNEQFF
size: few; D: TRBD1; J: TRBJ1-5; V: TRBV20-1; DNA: TGCAGTGCTAGAGTCCAGGACAGGGGTTCGGGTCAGCCCCAGCATTTT; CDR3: CSARVQDRGSGQPQHF
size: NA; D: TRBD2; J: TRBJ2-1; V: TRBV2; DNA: TGTGCCAGCAGTGACCCGGGACTAGCGGGAGGTCGGGGCTACAATGAGCAGTTCTTC; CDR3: CASSDPGLAGGRGYNEQFF
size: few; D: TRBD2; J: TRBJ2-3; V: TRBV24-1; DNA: TGTGCCACCAGTGATCAACTAGCGGAACAAGATACGCAGTATTTT; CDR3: CATSDQLAEQDTQYF
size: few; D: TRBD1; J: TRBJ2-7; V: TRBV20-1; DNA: TGCAGTGCTAGATCGCGACAGGGGGCCTCATACGAGCAGTACTTC; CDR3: CSARSRQGASYEQYF
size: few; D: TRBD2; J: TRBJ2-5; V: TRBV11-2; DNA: TGTGCTAGCCGGGAGGGTCTCACCCAGTACTTC; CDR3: CASREGLTQYF
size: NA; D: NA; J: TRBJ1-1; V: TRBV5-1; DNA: TGCGCCAGCAGATTTGTTGGGTTGGGCACTGAAGCTTTCTTT; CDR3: CASRFVGLGTEAFF